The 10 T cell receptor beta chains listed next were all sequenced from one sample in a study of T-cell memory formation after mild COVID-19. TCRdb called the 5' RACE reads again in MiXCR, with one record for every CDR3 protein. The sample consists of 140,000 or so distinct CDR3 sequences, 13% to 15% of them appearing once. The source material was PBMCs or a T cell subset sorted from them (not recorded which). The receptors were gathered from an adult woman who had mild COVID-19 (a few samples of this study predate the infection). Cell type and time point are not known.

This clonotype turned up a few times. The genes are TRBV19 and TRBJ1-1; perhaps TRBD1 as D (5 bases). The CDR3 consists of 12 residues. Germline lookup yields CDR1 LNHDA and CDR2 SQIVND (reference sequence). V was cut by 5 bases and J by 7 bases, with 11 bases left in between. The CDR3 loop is CASSHPGLEAFF. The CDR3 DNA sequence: TGTGCCAGTAGTCACCCGGGACTTGAAGCTTTCTTT.

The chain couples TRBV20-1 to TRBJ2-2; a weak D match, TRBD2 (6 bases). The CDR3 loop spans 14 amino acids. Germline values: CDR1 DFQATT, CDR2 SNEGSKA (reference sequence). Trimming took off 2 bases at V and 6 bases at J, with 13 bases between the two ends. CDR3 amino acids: CSARPLATPGELFF. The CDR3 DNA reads TGCAGTGCTAGACCACTAGCAACCCCCGGGGAGCTGTTTTTT.

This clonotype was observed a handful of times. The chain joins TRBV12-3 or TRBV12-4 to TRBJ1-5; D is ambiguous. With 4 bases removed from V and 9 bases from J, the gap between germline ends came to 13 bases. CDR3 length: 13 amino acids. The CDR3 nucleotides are TGTGCCAGCAGTTCCCGGACCGGCGGGCCCCAGCATTTT. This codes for CASSSRTGGPQHF.

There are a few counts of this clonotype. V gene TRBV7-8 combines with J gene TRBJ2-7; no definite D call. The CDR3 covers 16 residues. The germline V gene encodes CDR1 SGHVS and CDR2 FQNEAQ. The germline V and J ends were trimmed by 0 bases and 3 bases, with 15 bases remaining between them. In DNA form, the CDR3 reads TGTGCCAGCAGCTTAGCGGTGTCAGGAGATATCTACGAGCAGTACTTC. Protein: CASSLAVSGDIYEQYF.

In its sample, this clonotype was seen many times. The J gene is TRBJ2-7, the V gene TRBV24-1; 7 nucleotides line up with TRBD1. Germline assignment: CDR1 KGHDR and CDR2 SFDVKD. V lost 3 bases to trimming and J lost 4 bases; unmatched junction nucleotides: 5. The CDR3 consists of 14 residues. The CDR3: CATSDPDRNYEQYF. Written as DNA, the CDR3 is TGTGCCACCAGTGATCCGGACAGGAATTACGAGCAGTACTTC.

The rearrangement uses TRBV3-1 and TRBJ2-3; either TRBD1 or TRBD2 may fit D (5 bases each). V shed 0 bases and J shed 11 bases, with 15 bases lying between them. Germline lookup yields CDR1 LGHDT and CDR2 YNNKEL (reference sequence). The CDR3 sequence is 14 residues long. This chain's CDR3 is CASSQDVLGDVQYF. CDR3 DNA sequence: TGTGCCAGCAGCCAAGATGTTTTAGGGGACGTGCAGTATTTT.

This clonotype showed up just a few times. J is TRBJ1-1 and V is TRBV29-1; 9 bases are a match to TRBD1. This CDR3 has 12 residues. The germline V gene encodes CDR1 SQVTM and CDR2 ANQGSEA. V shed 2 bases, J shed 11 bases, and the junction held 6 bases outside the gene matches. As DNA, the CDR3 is TGCAGCGTTGAACTAGGGACAGGGTACGCTTTCTTT. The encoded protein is CSVELGTGYAFF.

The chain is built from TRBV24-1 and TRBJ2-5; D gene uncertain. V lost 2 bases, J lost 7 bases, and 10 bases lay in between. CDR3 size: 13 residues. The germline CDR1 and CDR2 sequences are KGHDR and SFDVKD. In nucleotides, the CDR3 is TGTGCCACCAGTGATTCGACTTTAGGGACCCAGTACTTC. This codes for CATSDSTLGTQYF.

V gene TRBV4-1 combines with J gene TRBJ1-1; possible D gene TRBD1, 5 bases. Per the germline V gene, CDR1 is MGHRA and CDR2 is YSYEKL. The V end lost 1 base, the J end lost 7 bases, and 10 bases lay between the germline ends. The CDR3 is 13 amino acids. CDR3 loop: CASSQAQDLEAFF. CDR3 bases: TGCGCCAGCAGCCAAGCACAGGACCTTGAAGCTTTCTTT.

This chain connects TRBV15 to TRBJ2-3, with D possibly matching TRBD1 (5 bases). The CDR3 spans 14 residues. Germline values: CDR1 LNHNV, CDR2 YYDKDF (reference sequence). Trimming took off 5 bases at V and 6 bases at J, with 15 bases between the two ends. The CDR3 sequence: CATSERGFRDTQYF. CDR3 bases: TGTGCCACCAGCGAAAGGGGTTTTAGGGATACGCAGTATTTT. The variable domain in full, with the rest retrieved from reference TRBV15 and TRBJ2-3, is DAMVIQNPRYQVTQFGKPVTLSCSQTLNHNVMYWYQQKSSQAPKLLFHYYDKDFNNEADTPDNFQSRRPNTSFCFLDIRSPGLGDTAMYLCATSERGFRDTQYFGPGTRLTVL.